This T cell receptor (beta chain) was recovered during a study of blood T cell repertoires in COVID-19. Whole-study context: In each case, the material was cDNA or gDNA derived from T cells, B-cell-depleted T cells, or PBMCs.

The authors' processing: Nucleated cell number was recorded as an estimate derived from reference gene primer amplification. The assay was immunoSEQ multiplex PCR, and TCRdb's table has in-frame clones only and misses some. Clone size and V and J calls were adopted from that table, with D and trimming inferred from the DNA. The sample has some 260,000 clones, roughly 90% seen once. Germline CDR1 and CDR2: SEHNR and FQNEAQ (reference sequence). Trimming took 8 bases from V and 0 from J, leaving 11 bases between them. CDR3 length: 13 amino acids. The sequence was collected from a woman in her thirties or forties who had recovered from COVID-19. Sequencing input: peripheral blood. The gene calls are TRBV7-9 and TRBJ2-7; no clear D. CDR3 DNA sequence: TGTGCCAGCTCCCCCCCGGGCTCCTACGAGCAGTACTTC. Translated: CASSPPGSYEQYF.